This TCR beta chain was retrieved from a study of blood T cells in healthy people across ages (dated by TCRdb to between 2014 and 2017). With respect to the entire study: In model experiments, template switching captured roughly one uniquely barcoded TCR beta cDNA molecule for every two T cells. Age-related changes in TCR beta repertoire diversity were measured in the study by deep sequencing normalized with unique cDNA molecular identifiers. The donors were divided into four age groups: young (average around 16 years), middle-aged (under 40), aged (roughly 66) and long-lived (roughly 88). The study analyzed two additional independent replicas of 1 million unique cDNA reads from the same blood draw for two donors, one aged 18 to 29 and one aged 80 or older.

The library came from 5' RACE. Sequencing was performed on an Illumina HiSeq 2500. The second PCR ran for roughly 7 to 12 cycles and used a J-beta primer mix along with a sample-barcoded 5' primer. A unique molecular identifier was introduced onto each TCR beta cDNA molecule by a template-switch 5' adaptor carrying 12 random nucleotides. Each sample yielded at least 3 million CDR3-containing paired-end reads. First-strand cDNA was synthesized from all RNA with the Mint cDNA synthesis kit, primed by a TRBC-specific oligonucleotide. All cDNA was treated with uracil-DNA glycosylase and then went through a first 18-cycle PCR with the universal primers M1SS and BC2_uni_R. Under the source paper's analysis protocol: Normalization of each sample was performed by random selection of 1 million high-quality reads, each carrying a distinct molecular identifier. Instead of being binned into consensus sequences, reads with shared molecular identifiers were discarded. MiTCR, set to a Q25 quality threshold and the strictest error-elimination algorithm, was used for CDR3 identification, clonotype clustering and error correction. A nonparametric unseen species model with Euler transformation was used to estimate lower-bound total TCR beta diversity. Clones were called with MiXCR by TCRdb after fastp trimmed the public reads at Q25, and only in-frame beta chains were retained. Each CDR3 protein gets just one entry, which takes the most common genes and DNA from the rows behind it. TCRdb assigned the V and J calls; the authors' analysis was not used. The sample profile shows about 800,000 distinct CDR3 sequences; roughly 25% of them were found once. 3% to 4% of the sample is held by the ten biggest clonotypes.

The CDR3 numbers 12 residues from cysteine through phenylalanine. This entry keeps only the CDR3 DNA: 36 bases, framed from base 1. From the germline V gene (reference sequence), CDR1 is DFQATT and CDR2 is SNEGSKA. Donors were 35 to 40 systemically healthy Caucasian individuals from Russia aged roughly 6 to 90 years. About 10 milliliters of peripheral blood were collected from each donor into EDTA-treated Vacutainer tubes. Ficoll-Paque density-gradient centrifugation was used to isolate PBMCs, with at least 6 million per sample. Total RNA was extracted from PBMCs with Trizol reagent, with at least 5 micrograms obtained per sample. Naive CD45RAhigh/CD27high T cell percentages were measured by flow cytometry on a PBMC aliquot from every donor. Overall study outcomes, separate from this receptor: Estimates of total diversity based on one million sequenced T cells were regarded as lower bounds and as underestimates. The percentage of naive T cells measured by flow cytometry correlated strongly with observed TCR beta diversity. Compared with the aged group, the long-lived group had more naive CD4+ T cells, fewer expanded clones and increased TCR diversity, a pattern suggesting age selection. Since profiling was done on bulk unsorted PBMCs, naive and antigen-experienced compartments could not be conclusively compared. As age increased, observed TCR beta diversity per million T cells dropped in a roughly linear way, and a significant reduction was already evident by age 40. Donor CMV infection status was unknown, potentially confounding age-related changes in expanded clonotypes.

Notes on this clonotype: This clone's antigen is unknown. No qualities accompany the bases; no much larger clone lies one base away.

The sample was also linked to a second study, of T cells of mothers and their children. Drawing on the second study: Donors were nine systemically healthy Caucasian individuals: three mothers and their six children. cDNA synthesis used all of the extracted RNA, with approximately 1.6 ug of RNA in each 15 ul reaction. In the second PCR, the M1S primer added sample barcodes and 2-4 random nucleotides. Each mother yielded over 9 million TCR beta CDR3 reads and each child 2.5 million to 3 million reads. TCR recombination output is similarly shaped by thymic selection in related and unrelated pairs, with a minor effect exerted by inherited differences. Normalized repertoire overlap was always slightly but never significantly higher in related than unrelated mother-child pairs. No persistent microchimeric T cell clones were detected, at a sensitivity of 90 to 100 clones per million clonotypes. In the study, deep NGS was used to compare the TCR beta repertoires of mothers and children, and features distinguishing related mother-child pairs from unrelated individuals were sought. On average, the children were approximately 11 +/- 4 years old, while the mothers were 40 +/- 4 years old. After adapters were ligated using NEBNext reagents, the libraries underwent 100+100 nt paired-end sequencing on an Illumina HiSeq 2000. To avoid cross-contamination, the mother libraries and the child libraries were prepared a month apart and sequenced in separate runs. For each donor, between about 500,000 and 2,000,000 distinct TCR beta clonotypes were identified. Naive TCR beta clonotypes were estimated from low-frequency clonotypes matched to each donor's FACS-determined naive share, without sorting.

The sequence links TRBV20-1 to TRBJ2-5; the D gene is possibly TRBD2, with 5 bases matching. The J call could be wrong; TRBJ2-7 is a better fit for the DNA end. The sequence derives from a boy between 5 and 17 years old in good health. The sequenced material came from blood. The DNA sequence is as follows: TGCAGTGCTAGAACCCAGGAGGACGAGCAGTACTTC. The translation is CSARTQEDEQYF.